This T cell receptor (beta chain) was found in a study of T cell responses to AZD1222 COVID-19 vaccine. Study background: Investigators merged groups given second doses at roughly 4 or roughly 12 weeks. Broader study findings: Once two AZD1222 doses were given, Spike-specific TCR breadth and depth went up. Samples come after the peak T cell response, not at day 14. Clonal diversity may have been underestimated, and the donors were mostly white British, with more females than males.

Method: immunoSEQ multiplex PCR; TCRdb's copy keeps in-frame clones and lacks some. The repertoire holds more than 150,000 clones, with less than 95% as singletons. Germline values: CDR1 SNHLY, CDR2 FYNNEI. The CDR3 is made up of 13 amino acids. Germline trimming cut 6 bases from V and 5 bases from J; bases unmatched to any gene: 6. With regard to this clone: Its matching antigen is unknown.

The chain uses TRBV2 and TRBJ1-1; 7 bases align to TRBD1. The origin of this receptor is an adult in good health. The sequencing here drew on peripheral blood, taken on day 0 of AZD1222 vaccination. The CDR3 is CASRRQGDTEAFF. The CDR3 DNA sequence: TGTGCCAGCAGGAGACAGGGAGATACTGAAGCTTTCTTT.